Shown below are 30 T cell receptor beta chains from a single sample sequenced in a study of regulatory T cells. Primers: 52 TRBV forward and 13 TRBJ reverse. The protocol was immunoSEQ multiplex PCR, while the TCRdb copy is restricted to in-frame clones and leaves out a portion. The top ten clones hold roughly 3.5% of a sample with tens of thousands of clones, 80% to 95% of them seen once. Sequenced sample: CD8+ T cells sorted from blood. Source of these receptors: a child aged 2-15 years with CD3G deficiency.

This clone has more than one count but fewer than ten. The gene calls are TRBV28 and TRBJ1-6, with no clear D. The CDR3 contains 14 residues. CDR1 MDHEN and CDR2 SYDVKM come from the germline V gene. V gave up 2 bases and J gave up 9 bases, with 11 bases separating them. CDR3: CASSLGPTGSPLHF. As DNA, the CDR3 is TGTGCCAGCAGTTTAGGACCGACGGGTTCACCCCTCCACTTT.

V usage is TRBV10-3 and J usage is TRBJ1-2; 9 nucleotides line up with TRBD1. CDR3 size: 12 residues. Germline V gives CDR1 ENHRY, CDR2 SYGVKD. V lost 6 bases, J lost 8 bases, and 4 bases stayed unmatched. The DNA for the CDR3 is TGTGCCATCAGCGCCGGGACAGGGGGCTACACCTTC. Its translation: CAISAGTGGYTF.

The chain carries TRBV6-1 and TRBJ2-1; 7 bases map to TRBD2. V was clipped by 7 bases and J by 6 bases; unmatched bases: 12. Germline V CDR1 and CDR2: MNHNS, SASEGT. This CDR3 spans 15 amino acids. The CDR3 spells CASNPGYTGGNEQFF. The CDR3 DNA reads as TGTGCCAGCAACCCGGGCTATACGGGGGGCAATGAGCAGTTCTTC.

J is TRBJ1-1 and V is TRBV30; TRBD1 might be the D (6 bases). This CDR3 contains 13 residues. V lost 2 bases to trimming and J lost 5 bases, with 12 bases between them. Per germline, CDR1 GTSNPN and CDR2 SVGIG (reference sequence). The CDR3 sequence: CAWSLGQLTEAFF. DNA of the CDR3: TGTGCCTGGAGTCTCGGACAGCTTACTGAAGCTTTCTTT.

V gene TRBV6-1 combines with J gene TRBJ2-7; D is ambiguous. V lost 1 base, J lost 2 bases, and 6 bases lay in between. Germline assignment: CDR1 MNHNS and CDR2 SASEGT. CDR3 length: 13 amino acids. The chain's CDR3 is CASSEGIAYEQYF. For the CDR3, the DNA is TGTGCCAGCAGTGAAGGAATCGCCTACGAGCAGTACTTC.

The V gene is TRBV7-8, the J gene TRBJ2-5, with 11 bases matching TRBD2. The CDR3 runs to 15 residues. The ends lost 5 bases at V and 7 bases at J; junction bases unmatched: 9. From germline, CDR1 is SGHVS and CDR2 FQNEAQ. In DNA, the CDR3 is TGTGCCAGCAGCACACTAGCGGGAGCGGCCCGGACCCAGTACTTC. Translating it yields CASSTLAGAARTQYF.

The genes are TRBV28 and TRBJ2-7; 8 nucleotides agree with TRBD2. The V segment lost 4 bases and the J segment 6 bases; nucleotides outside the gene matches: 8. The CDR3 is 14 amino acids. Germline CDR1 reads MDHEN; CDR2 reads SYDVKM. In nucleotides, the CDR3 is TGTGCCAGCAGTTCGGTCGGGAGGGCCAGCGAGCAGTACTTC. It yields the protein CASSSVGRASEQYF.

CDR3 in DNA: TGTGCCAGCAGTACGACAGGGAACTATGGCTACACCTTC. It codes for CASSTTGNYGYTF. This chain connects TRBV28 to TRBJ1-2, with TRBD1 identical over 7 bases. Trimming removed 5 bases from V and 2 bases from J; junction bases left unmatched: 2. Germline V CDR1 and CDR2: MDHEN, SYDVKM. The CDR3 is made up of 13 amino acids.

This chain uses TRBV30 with TRBJ1-2; D is possibly TRBD1 (6 bases). The CDR3 spans 13 residues. Trimming removed 5 bases from V and 1 base from J, with 11 bases in between. The germline V gene has CDR1 GTSNPN and CDR2 SVGIG (reference sequence). Written as DNA, the CDR3 is TGTGCCTGGGGGACAAATCTTAACTATGGCTACACCTTC. It is translated as CAWGTNLNYGYTF. Supplemented by reference TRBV30 and TRBJ1-2, the full variable domain reads SQTIHQWPATLVQPVGSPLSLECTVEGTSNPNLYWYRQAAGRGLQLLFYSVGIGQISSEVPQNLSASRPQDRQFILSSKKLLLSDSGFYLCAWGTNLNYGYTFGSGTRLTVV.

This clone was picked up one time. The chain has TRBV9 and TRBJ2-1, with D possibly being TRBD2 (5 bases). Germline CDR1 reads SGDLS; CDR2 reads YYNGEE. Trimming removed 2 bases at V and 7 bases at J, with 10 bases between. This CDR3 comprises 13 residues. CDR3 protein: CASSVGGGNEQFF. In nucleotides, the CDR3 is TGTGCCAGCAGCGTGGGCGGCGGGAATGAGCAGTTCTTC.

In its sample, this clone was seen once. This sequence joins TRBV4-1 and TRBJ1-2; perhaps TRBD1 as D (5 bases). V was trimmed by 3 bases and J by 2 bases, leaving 13 bases between them. Germline V gives CDR1 MGHRA, CDR2 YSYEKL. The CDR3 loop spans 15 amino acids. CDR3 in DNA: TGCGCCAGCAGCCAGGTGGCCGGGGGGAACTATGGCTACACCTTC. It is translated as CASSQVAGGNYGYTF.

The chain combines TRBV6-1 with TRBJ2-2, with D hard to call. The CDR3 sequence is 11 residues long. V was cut by 3 bases and J by 7 bases, with 3 bases left in between. The germline V gene has CDR1 MNHNS and CDR2 SASEGT. CDR3: CASSDGGELFF. The CDR3 nucleotides read TGTGCCAGCAGTGACGGCGGGGAGCTGTTTTTT.

This clone was recorded once. V is TRBV10-1 and J is TRBJ2-1; 9 nucleotides agree with TRBD1. J was trimmed by 8 bases and V by 9 bases; bases with no gene match: 11. CDR3 length equals 14 residues. Germline loops: CDR1 WNHNN, CDR2 SYGVQD (reference sequence). The CDR3 region is CARTTGGVSDEQFF. CDR3 coding DNA: TGCGCCAGGACGACAGGGGGGGTGTCCGATGAGCAGTTCTTC.

The genes are TRBV28 and TRBJ2-1; perhaps TRBD2 as D (5 bases). The CDR3 contains 14 residues. V lost 4 bases and J 9 bases, leaving 16 bases between the germline ends. CDR1 is MDHEN and CDR2 is SYDVKM in the germline V gene. The CDR3 reads CASSYQRVLSEQFF. The CDR3 DNA sequence: TGTGCCAGCAGTTACCAGAGGGTTCTTAGTGAGCAGTTCTTC.

The chain links TRBV28 to TRBJ2-5, with a weak D call TRBD2 (6 bases). V lost 2 bases and J 8 bases, leaving 18 bases between the germline ends. The CDR3 extends over 15 amino acids. Germline V gene sequence: CDR1 MDHEN, CDR2 SYDVKM. CDR3 protein: CASSLAAGPSETQYF. The CDR3 nucleotides read TGTGCCAGCAGTTTAGCAGCGGGCCCATCGGAAACCCAGTACTTC.

This chain links TRBV11-2 with TRBJ2-7, with D perhaps TRBD1 (5 bases). The CDR3 sequence is 14 residues long. V lost 1 base and J 3 bases, leaving 10 bases between the germline ends. Looked up from germline, CDR1 is SGHAT and CDR2 is FQNNGV. The CDR3 loop reads CASSLGTGFYEQYF. CDR3 nucleotides: TGTGCCAGCAGCTTAGGTACAGGATTCTACGAGCAGTACTTC.

This chain connects TRBV19 to TRBJ2-1; 9 nucleotides match TRBD2. V was pared by 5 bases and J by 12 bases, with 14 bases of the junction left unmatched. Germline V gene sequence: CDR1 LNHDA, CDR2 SQIVND (reference sequence). This CDR3 has 15 amino acids. Written as DNA, the CDR3 is TGTGCCAGTAGTGTAATAGCGGGAGTGTCGAATCGGCAGTTCTTC. Protein product: CASSVIAGVSNRQFF.

The rearrangement links TRBV19 to TRBJ1-5, with D possibly matching TRBD1 (6 bases). The CDR3 totals 16 residues. Germline assignment: CDR1 LNHDA and CDR2 SQIVND (reference sequence). Trimming left V 5 bases short and J 6 bases short, with 20 bases between. The CDR3 DNA is TGTGCCAGTAGTGCTGACGGGGGCCAGGGGTTTCAGCCCCAGCATTTT. Protein sequence: CASSADGGQGFQPQHF.

The CDR3, as DNA: TGCGCCAGCAGCTTGCGCTCCGCACCTATCTACGAGCAGTACTTC. Its protein is CASSLRSAPIYEQYF. The genes are TRBV5-1 and TRBJ2-7; D call uncertain. Germline V gene data show CDR1 as SGHRS and CDR2 as YFSETQ. V lost 1 base, J lost 3 bases, and 14 bases lay in between. The CDR3 is made up of 15 amino acids.

V gene TRBV28 combines with J gene TRBJ2-7; 12 nucleotides align to TRBD1. CDR3 length: 18 amino acids. Per the germline V gene, CDR1 is MDHEN and CDR2 is SYDVKM. J was trimmed by 2 bases and V by 4 bases; bases with no gene match: 12. This chain's CDR3 is CASSSGTGGWGFTYEQYF. The CDR3 nucleotides read TGTGCCAGCAGTTCCGGGACAGGGGGCTGGGGGTTCACCTACGAGCAGTACTTC.

This chain uses TRBV15 with TRBJ2-7, with D possibly being TRBD1 (6 bases). The V gene lost 0 bases and the J gene lost 5 bases, with 8 bases spanning the gap. The CDR3 runs 13 residues. The germline V gene encodes CDR1 LNHNV and CDR2 YYDKDF (reference sequence). CDR3 bases: TGTGCCACCAGCAGAGACAGGGGCCACGAGCAGTACTTC. Translated, it gives CATSRDRGHEQYF.

This clone appeared once. CDR3 sequence (DNA): TGTGCCAGCAGTTATAGCGGGACTCCATACAATGAGCAGTTCTTC. It yields the protein CASSYSGTPYNEQFF. The chain carries TRBV7-9 and TRBJ2-1, with 8 bases fitting TRBD2. The trim removed 6 bases at V and 4 bases at J, leaving 8 bases unmatched. Per germline, CDR1 SEHNR and CDR2 FQNEAQ (reference sequence). This CDR3 has 15 amino acids.

The J gene is TRBJ2-3, the V gene TRBV6-6; 7 nucleotides line up with TRBD1. Germline V CDR1 and CDR2: MNHNY, SVGAGI (reference sequence). V was clipped by 7 bases and J by 3 bases; unmatched bases: 1. The CDR3 extends over 12 amino acids. The CDR3 here is CASNRGTDTQYF. CDR3 nucleotides: TGTGCCAGCAACAGGGGAACAGATACGCAGTATTTT.

This chain uses TRBV28 with TRBJ2-7, with D possibly being TRBD2 (7 bases). Between the trimmed V and J ends, which lost 7 bases and 5 bases, there was a span of 21 bases. The CDR3 spans 15 residues. CDR1 MDHEN and CDR2 SYDVKM come from the germline V gene. The CDR3 region is CASNGRGRPPHEQYF. The CDR3 DNA sequence: TGTGCCAGCAATGGGAGGGGGAGGCCCCCCCACGAGCAGTACTTC.

V usage is TRBV7-8 and J usage is TRBJ1-1, with D unclear. Trimming left V 1 base short and J 5 bases short, with 8 bases between. Germline V CDR1 and CDR2: SGHVS, FQNEAQ. The CDR3 is made up of 13 amino acids. The CDR3 region has the DNA TGTGCCAGCAGCTTAGGGAGGAGGACTGAAGCTTTCTTT. The encoded protein is CASSLGRRTEAFF.

This clone was picked up one time. This chain links TRBV28 with TRBJ2-5; maybe TRBD2 (5 bases). Trimming cost V 6 bases and J 0 bases, with 11 bases left between them. The germline CDR1 and CDR2 sequences are MDHEN and SYDVKM. CDR3 length: 14 amino acids. CDR3 region: CASSPWRDQETQYF. The CDR3 bases are TGTGCCAGCAGCCCCTGGCGGGACCAAGAGACCCAGTACTTC.

This clone showed up just once. This chain connects TRBV28 to TRBJ2-1; 13 bases map to TRBD2. CDR1 and CDR2 (germline): MDHEN, SYDVKM. The V and J ends lost 5 bases and 2 bases, in that order; junction bases with no gene match: 3. The CDR3 sequence is 16 residues long. CDR3 bases: TGTGCCAGCAGTCCCGGACTAGCGGGGGCCTACAATGAGCAGTTCTTC. As protein: CASSPGLAGAYNEQFF.

V gene TRBV4-1 combines with J gene TRBJ2-6; D unresolved. This CDR3 has 14 residues. V was shortened by 4 bases and J by 0 bases, with 4 bases between the two germline ends. CDR1 and CDR2 from the germline V gene are MGHRA and YSYEKL. CDR3 in DNA: TGCGCCAGCAGCCGGGACTCTGGGGCCAACGTCCTGACTTTC. This gives the protein CASSRDSGANVLTF.

The V gene is TRBV13, the J gene TRBJ1-1, with D unclear. The CDR3 runs to 14 residues. Germline loops: CDR1 PRHDT, CDR2 FYEKMQ (reference sequence). V shed 6 bases and J shed 2 bases, with 13 bases lying between them. The DNA of the CDR3 is TGTGCCAGCAGTGACGGGTCGGACAACACTGAAGCTTTCTTT. Amino acids: CASSDGSDNTEAFF.

The chain employs TRBV19 and TRBJ2-2, with D perhaps matching TRBD1 or TRBD2 (6 bases each). This CDR3 region has 14 residues. The V and J ends lost 3 bases and 6 bases respectively, with 11 bases between them. CDR1 LNHDA and CDR2 SQIVND come from the germline V gene (reference sequence). This CDR3 reads CASSIVEGAGELFF. In nucleotides, the CDR3 is TGTGCCAGTAGTATTGTGGAGGGGGCCGGGGAGCTGTTTTTT. The whole variable domain, filled in from reference TRBV19 and TRBJ2-2, reads DGGITQSPKYLFRKEGQNVTLSCEQNLNHDAMYWYRQDPGQGLRLIYYSQIVNDFQKGDIAEGYSVSREKKESFPLTVTSAQKNPTAFYLCASSIVEGAGELFFGEGSRLTVL.